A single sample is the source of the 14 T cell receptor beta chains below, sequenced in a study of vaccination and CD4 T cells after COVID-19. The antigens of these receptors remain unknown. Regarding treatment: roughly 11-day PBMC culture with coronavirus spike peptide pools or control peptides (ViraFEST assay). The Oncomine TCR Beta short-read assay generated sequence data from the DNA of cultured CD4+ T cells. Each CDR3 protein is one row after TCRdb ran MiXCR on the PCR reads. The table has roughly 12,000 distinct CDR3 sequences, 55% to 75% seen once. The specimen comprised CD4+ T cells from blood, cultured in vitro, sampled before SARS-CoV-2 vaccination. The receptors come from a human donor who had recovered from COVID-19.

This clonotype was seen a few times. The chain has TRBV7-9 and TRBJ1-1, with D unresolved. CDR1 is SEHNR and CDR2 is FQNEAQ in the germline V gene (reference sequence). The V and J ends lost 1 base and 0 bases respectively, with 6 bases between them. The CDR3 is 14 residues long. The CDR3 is CASSLVGMNTEAFF. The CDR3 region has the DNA TGTGCCAGCAGCTTAGTAGGAATGAACACTGAAGCTTTCTTT.

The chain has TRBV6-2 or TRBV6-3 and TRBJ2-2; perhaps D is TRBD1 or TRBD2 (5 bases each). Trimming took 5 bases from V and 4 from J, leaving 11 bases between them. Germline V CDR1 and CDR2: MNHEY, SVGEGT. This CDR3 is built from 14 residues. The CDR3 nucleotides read TGTGCCAGCAGTAGAGGGACCATCACCGGGGAGCTGTTTTTT. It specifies CASSRGTITGELFF.

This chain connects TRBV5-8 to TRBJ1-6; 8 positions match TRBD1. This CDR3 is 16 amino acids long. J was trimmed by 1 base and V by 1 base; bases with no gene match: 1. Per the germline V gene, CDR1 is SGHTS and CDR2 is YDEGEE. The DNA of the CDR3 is TGTGCCAGCAGCTTGAACAGGGGGTCCTATAATTCACCCCTCCACTTT. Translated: CASSLNRGSYNSPLHF.

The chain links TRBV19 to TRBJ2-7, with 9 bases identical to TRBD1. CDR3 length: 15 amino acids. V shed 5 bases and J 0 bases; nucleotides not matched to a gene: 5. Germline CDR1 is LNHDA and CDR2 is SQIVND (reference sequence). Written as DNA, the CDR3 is TGTGCCAGTAGTGACCGGGACAGGGCCTCCTACGAGCAGTACTTC. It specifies CASSDRDRASYEQYF.

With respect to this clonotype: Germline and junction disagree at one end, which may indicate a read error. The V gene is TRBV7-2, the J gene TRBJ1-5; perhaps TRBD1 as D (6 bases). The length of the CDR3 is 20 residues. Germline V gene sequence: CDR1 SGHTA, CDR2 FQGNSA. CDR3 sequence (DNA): TGCGCCAGCAGCCAAGAGTGTGGACAGCAAGCCGGTGTGACTAATCAGCCCCAGCATTTT. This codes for CASSQECGQQAGVTNQPQHF.

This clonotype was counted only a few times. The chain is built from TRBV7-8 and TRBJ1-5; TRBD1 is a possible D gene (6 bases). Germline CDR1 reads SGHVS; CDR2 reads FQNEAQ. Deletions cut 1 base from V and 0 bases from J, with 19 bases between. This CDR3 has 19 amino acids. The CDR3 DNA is TGTGCCAGCAGCTTAGTTGCATTTTCTCGGACAGATAGCAATCAGCCCCAGCATTTT. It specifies CASSLVAFSRTDSNQPQHF.

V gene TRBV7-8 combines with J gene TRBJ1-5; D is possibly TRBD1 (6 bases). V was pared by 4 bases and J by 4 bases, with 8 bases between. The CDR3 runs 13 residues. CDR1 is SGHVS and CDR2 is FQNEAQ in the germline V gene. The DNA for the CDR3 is TGTGCCAGCAGCTCCAGGGGTAATCAGCCCCAGCATTTT. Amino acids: CASSSRGNQPQHF.

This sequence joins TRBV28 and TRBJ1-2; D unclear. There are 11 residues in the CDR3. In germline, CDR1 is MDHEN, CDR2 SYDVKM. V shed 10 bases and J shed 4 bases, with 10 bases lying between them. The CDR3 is CATLGTYGYTF. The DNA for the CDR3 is TGTGCCACCCTCGGAACCTATGGCTACACCTTC.

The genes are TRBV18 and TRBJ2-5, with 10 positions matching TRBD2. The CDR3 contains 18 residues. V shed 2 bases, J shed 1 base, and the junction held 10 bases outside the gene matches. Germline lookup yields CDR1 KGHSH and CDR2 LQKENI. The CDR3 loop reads CASSPELAGAHAQETQYF. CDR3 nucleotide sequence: TGTGCCAGCTCACCAGAGCTAGCGGGGGCCCACGCCCAAGAGACCCAGTACTTC.

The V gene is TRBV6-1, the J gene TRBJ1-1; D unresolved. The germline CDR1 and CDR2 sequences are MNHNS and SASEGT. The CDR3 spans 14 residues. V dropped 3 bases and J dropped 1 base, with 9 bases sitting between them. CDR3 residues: CASSETHENTEAFF. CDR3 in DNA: TGTGCCAGCAGTGAGACACACGAGAACACTGAAGCTTTCTTT.

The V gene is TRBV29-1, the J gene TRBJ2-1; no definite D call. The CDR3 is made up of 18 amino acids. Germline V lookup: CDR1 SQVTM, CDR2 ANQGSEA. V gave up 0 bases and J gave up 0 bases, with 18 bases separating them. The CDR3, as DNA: TGCAGCGTTGAAGATGCTGCGAGGTTGCAGAGCTCCTACAATGAGCAGTTCTTC. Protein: CSVEDAARLQSSYNEQFF.

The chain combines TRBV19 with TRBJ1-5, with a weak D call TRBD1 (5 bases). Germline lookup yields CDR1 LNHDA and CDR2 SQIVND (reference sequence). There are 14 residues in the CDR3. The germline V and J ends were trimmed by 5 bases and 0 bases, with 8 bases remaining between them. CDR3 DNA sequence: TGTGCCAGTAGTGACAGTTATAGCAATCAGCCCCAGCATTTT. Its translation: CASSDSYSNQPQHF.

As DNA, the CDR3 is TGTGCCAGTAGTATCCAGGGGGCCAATCAGCCCCAGCATTTT. As protein: CASSIQGANQPQHF. The rearrangement links TRBV19 to TRBJ1-5; 8 bases are shared with TRBD1. Germline-derived CDR1 and CDR2 are LNHDA and SQIVND (reference sequence). The ends lost 3 bases at V and 3 bases at J; junction bases unmatched: 1. The CDR3 totals 14 residues.

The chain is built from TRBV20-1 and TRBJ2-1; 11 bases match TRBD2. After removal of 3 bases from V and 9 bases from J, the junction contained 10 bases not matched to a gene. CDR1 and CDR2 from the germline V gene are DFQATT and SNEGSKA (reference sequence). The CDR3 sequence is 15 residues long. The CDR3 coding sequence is TGCAGTGCTAGGCCCACTAGCGGGAGATACGTTGAGCAGTTCTTC. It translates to CSARPTSGRYVEQFF.